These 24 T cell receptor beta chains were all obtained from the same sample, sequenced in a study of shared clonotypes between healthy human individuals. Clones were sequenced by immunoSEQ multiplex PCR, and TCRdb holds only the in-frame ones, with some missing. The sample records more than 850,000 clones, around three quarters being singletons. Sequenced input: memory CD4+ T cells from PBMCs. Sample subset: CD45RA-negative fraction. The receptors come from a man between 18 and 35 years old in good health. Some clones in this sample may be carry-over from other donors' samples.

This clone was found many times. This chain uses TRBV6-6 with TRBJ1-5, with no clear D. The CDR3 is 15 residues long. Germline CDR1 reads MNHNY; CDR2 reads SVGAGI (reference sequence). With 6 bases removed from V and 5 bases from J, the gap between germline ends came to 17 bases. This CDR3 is CASRPDGSSDQPQHF. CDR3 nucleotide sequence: TGTGCCAGCAGGCCCGACGGATCCTCTGATCAGCCCCAGCATTTT.

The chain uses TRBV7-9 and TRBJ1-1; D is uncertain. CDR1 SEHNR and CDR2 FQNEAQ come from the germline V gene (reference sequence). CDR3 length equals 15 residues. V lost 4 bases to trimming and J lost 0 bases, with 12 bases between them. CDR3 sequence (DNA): TGTGCCAGCAGCTCCAAGGTCTGGTTGAACACTGAAGCTTTCTTT. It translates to CASSSKVWLNTEAFF.

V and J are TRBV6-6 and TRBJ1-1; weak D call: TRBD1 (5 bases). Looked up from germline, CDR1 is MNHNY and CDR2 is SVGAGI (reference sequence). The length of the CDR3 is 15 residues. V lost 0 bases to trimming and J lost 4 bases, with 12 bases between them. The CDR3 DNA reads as TGTGCCAGCAGTTACTCGCAGGGAAGGGCCACTGAAGCTTTCTTT. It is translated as CASSYSQGRATEAFF.

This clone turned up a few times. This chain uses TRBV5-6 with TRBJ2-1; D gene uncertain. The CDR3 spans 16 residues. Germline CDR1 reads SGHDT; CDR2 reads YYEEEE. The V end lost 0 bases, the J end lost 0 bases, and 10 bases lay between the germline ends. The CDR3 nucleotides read TGTGCCAGCAGCTTGGGGGCAGTAAGCTCCTACAATGAGCAGTTCTTC. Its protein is CASSLGAVSSYNEQFF. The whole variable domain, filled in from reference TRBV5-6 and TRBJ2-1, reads DAGVTQSPTHLIKTRGQQVTLRCSPKSGHDTVSWYQQALGQGPQFIFQYYEEEERQRGNFPDRFSGHQFPNYSSELNVNALLLGDSALYLCASSLGAVSSYNEQFFGPGTRLTVL.

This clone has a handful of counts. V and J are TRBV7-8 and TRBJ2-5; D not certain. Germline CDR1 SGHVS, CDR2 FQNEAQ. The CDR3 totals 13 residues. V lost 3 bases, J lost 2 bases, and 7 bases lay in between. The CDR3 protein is CASSFLPQETQYF. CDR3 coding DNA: TGTGCCAGCAGCTTTCTGCCTCAAGAGACCCAGTACTTC.

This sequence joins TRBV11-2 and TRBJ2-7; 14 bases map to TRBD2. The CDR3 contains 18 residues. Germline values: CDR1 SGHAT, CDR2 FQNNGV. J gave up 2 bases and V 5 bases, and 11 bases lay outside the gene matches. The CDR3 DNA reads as TGTGCCAGCAGCCATCGGGGGGGACTAGCGGGAGAGGCCTACGAGCAGTACTTC. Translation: CASSHRGGLAGEAYEQYF.

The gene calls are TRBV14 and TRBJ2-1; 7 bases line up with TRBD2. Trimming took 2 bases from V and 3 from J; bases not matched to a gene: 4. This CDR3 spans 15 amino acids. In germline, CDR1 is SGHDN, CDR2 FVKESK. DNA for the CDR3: TGTGCCAGCAGCCAACGGGCTAGCGGCTACAATGAGCAGTTCTTC. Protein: CASSQRASGYNEQFF.

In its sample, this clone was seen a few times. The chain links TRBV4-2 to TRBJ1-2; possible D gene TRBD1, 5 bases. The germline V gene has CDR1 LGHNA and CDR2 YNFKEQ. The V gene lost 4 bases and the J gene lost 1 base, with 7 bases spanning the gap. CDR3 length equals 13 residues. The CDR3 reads CASSRDSNYGYTF. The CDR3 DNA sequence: TGTGCCAGCAGCCGAGACAGTAACTATGGCTACACCTTC.

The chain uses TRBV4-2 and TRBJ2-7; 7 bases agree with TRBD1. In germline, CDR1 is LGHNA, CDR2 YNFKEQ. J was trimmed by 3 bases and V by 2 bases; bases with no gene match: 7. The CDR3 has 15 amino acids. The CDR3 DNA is TGTGCCAGCAGCCAAACCGGGACAGCCCACTACGAGCAGTACTTC. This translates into CASSQTGTAHYEQYF.

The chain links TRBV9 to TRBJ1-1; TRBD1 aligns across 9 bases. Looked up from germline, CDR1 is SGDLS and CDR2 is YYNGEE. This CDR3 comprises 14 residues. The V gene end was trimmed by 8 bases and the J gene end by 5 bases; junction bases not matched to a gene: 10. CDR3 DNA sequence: TGTGCCAGTAGTACAGGGGGCCCCGGGACTGAAGCTTTCTTT. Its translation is CASSTGGPGTEAFF.

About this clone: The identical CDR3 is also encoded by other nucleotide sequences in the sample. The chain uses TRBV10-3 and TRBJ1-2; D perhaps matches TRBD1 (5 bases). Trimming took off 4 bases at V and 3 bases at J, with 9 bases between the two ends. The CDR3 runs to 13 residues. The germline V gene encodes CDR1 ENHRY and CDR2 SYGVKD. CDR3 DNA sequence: TGTGCCATCAGTGCCGGGACGGACTATGGCTACACCTTC. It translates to CAISAGTDYGYTF.

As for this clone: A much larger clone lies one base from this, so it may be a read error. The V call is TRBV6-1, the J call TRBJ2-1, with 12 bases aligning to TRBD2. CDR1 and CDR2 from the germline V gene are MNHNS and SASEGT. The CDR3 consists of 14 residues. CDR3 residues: CANSRLAGDGEQFF. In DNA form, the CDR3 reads TGTGCCAACAGTCGACTAGCGGGAGATGGTGAGCAGTTCTTC.

The CDR3 reads CASSQGTGYGYTF. DNA for the CDR3: TGTGCCAGCAGCCAAGGGACAGGGTATGGCTACACCTTC. This sequence joins TRBV7-3 and TRBJ1-2; 9 positions agree with TRBD1. The length of the CDR3 is 13 residues. J was trimmed by 5 bases and V by 5 bases; bases with no gene match: 3. Germline V gene lookup returns CDR1 SGHTA and CDR2 FQGTGA.

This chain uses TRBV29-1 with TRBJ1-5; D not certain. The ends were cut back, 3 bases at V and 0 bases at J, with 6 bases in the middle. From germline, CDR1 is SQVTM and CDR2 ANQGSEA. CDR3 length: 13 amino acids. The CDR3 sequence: CSVETVSNQPQHF. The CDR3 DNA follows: TGCAGCGTTGAGACGGTTAGCAATCAGCCCCAGCATTTT.

CDR3 sequence (DNA): TGTGCCAGCAGCCAAGAAGGGAGTCAAAGCGGGGTGGGAGAGCAGTTCTTC. This sequence encodes CASSQEGSQSGVGEQFF. The rearrangement uses TRBV4-2 and TRBJ2-1, with 7 bases lining up with TRBD2. The CDR3 extends over 17 amino acids. V lost 0 bases and J lost 10; bases outside the gene matches: 15. Germline V gene data show CDR1 as LGHNA and CDR2 as YNFKEQ.

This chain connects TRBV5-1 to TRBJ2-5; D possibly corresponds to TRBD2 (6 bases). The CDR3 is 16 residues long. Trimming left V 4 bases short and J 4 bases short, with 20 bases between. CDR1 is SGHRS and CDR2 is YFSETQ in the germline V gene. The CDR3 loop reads CASSANGGVAAETQYF. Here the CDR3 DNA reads TGCGCCAGCAGCGCAAATGGTGGGGTAGCGGCAGAGACCCAGTACTTC.

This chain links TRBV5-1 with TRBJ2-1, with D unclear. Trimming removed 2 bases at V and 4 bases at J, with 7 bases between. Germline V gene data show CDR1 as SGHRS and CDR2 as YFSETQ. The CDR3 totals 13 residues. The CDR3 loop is CASSLERYNEQFF. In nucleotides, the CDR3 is TGCGCCAGCAGCTTAGAGAGGTACAATGAGCAGTTCTTC.

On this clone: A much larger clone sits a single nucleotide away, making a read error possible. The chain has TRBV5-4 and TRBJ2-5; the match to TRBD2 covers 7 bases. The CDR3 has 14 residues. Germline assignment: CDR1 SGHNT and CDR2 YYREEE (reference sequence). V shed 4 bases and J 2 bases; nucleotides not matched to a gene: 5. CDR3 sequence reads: CASSPGTTQETQYF. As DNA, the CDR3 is TGTGCCAGCAGCCCCGGGACTACTCAAGAGACCCAGTACTTC.

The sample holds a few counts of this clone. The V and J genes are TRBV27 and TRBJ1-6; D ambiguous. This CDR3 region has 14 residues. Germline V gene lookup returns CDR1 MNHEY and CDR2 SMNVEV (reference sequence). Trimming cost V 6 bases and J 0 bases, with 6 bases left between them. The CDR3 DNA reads TGTGCCAGCAGACCCCACTCCTATAATTCACCCCTCCACTTT. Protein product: CASRPHSYNSPLHF.

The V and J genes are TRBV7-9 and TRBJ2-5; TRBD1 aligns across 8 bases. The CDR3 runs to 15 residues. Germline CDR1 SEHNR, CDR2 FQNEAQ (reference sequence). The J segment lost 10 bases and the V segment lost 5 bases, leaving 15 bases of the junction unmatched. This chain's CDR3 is CASSPGQGERDSQYF. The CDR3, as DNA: TGTGCCAGCAGCCCTGGACAGGGTGAACGGGATAGCCAGTACTTC. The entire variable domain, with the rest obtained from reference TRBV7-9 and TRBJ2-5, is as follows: DTGVSQNPRHKITKRGQNVTFRCDPISEHNRLYWYRQTLGQGPEFLTYFQNEAQLEKSRLLSDRFSAERPKGSFSTLEIQRTEQGDSAMYLCASSPGQGERDSQYFGPGTRLLVL.

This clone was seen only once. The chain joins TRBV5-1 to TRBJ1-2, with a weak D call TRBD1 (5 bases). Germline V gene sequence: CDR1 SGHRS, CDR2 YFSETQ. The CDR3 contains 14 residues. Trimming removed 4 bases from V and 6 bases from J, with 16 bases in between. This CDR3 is CASSIGQRRNGYTF. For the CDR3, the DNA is TGCGCCAGCAGCATTGGACAACGGAGGAATGGCTACACCTTC.

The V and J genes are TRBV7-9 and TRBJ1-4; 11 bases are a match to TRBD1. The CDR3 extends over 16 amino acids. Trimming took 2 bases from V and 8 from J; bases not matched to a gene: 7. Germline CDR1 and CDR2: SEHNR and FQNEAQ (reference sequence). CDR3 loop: CASSLIPGQGGEKLFF. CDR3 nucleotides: TGTGCCAGCAGCTTAATACCGGGACAGGGGGGCGAAAAACTGTTTTTT.

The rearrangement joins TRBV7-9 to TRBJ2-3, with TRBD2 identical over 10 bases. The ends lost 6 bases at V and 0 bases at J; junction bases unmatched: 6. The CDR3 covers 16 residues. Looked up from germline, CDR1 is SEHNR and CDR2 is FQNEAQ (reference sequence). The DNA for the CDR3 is TGTGCCAGCAGTGGTAGCGGGAGGACGAGCACAGATACGCAGTATTTT. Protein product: CASSGSGRTSTDTQYF.

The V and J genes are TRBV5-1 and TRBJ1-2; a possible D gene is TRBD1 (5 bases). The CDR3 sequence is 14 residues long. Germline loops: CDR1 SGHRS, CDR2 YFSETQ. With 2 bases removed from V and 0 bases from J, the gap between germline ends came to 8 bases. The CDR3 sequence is CASSFGGSNYGYTF. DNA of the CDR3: TGCGCCAGCAGCTTTGGGGGGTCTAACTATGGCTACACCTTC.